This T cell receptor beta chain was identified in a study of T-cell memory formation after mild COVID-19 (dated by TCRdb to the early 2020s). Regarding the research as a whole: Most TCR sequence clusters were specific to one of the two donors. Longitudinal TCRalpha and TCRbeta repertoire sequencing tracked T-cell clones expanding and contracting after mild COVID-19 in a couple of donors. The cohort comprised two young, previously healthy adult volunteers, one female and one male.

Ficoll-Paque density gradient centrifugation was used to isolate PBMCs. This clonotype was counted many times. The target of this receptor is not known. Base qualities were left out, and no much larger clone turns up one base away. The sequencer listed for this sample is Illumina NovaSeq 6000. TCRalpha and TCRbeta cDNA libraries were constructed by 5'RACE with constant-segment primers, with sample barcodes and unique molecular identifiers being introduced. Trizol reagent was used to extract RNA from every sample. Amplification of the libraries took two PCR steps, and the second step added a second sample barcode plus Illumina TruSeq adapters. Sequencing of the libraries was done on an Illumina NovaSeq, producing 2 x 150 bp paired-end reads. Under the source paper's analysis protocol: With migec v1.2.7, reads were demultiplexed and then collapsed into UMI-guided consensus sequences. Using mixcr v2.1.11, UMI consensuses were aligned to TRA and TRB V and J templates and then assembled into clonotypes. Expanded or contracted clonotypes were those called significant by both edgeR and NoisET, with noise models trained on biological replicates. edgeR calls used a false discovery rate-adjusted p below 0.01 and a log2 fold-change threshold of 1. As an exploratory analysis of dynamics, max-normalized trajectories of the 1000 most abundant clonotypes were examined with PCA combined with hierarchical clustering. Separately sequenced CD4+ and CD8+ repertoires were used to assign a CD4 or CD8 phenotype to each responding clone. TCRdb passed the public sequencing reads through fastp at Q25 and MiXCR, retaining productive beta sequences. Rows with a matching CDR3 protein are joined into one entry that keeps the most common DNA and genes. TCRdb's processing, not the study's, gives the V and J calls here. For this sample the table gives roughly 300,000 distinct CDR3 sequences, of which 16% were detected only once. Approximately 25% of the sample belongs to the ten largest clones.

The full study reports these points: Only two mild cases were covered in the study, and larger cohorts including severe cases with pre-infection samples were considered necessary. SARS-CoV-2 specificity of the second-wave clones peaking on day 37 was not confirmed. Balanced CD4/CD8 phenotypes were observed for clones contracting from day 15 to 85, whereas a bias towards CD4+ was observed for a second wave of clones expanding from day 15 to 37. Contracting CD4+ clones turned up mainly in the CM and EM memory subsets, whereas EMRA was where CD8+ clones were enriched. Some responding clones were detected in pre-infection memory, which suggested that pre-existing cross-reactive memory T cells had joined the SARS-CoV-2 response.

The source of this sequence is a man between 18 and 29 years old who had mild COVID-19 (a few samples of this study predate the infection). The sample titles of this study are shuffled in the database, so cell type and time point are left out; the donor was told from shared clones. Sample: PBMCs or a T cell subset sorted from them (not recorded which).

CDR3 protein: CASSPTSGGLETQYF. The DNA sequence is given as TGTGCCAGCAGCCCTACTAGCGGGGGGTTAGAGACCCAGTACTTC. The sequence links TRBV6-5 to TRBJ2-5; TRBD2 fits 12 bases in the junction. There are 15 amino acids in the CDR3, from cysteine to phenylalanine inclusive. This entry keeps only the CDR3 DNA: 45 bases, framed from base 1. The junction shows trimming of 6 bases on V and 4 bases on J, and the gene matches do not reach 6 bases of it. From a lookup of the germline V gene, CDR1 and CDR2 are MNHEY and SVGAGI.